The T cell receptor (beta chain) under discussion was sequenced for a study of cytomegalovirus exposure and HLA in healthy donors. This clone came up a few times. Its antigen remains unidentified. Both 60 Vbeta primers and 13 Jbeta primers went into the PCR. The table came from immunoSEQ multiplex PCR; TCRdb's copy has only in-frame clones and leaves some out. The data hold around 150,000 clones, with 9.4% observed a single time. Study results and caveats: Earlier analysis looked at TCR beta V segments, and most were productive about 90% or about 30% of the time. Through in vitro validation, three CMV-associated chains were shown to be specific for CMV antigens.

The clonotype comes from a male donor in good health and CMV-seronegative. The sequencing sample was made of PBMCs.

CDR3: CASSLQGPTTDTQYF. CDR3 DNA sequence: TGTGCCAGCAGCTTACAGGGGCCCACCACAGATACGCAGTATTTT. This chain connects TRBV11-2 to TRBJ2-3, with a weak D call TRBD1 (6 bases). The germline V gene has CDR1 SGHAT and CDR2 FQNNGV. Trimming stripped 2 bases from V and 2 bases from J, with 11 bases between. The CDR3 loop spans 15 amino acids.